The clone carrying this T cell receptor (beta chain) was seen only a few times. The target antigen is unknown. The germline V gene encodes CDR1 SGDLS and CDR2 YYNGEE. This CDR3 contains 14 residues. V lost 2 bases and J 6 bases, leaving 12 bases between the germline ends. TCR beta CDR3 regions were amplified from RNA. HTBI primers drove first-round RT-PCR of the TCR CDR3. TCRdb reanalysed the multiplex PCR reads using MiXCR and keeps one entry per CDR3 protein. The table has under 650,000 distinct CDR3 sequences, 15% to 20% seen once. This sample is part of a study of T cells in Graves' hyperthyroidism and ophthalmopathy. Researchers defined stable Graves' hyperthyroidism as no ophthalmopathy progression within 18 months. Patients with uncontrolled infections, other autoimmune diseases, pregnancy or lactation were excluded. Overall study findings and caveats: Through a model of 13 V-J features, ophthalmopathy was separated from stable hyperthyroidism. In the blood, most expanded thyroid clonotypes above 0.001 appeared as well.

The sequencing sample was made of blood. The J gene is TRBJ2-1, the V gene TRBV9; weak D call: TRBD1 (5 bases). The TCR comes from a woman aged 25-40 years with Graves' hyperthyroidism. The DNA for the CDR3 is TGTGCCAGCAGCGTTGGACCAGGGTCCAATGAGCAGTTCTTC. Its protein is CASSVGPGSNEQFF.